The 28 T cell receptor beta chains listed next were all sequenced from one sample in a study of T cells in tuberculosis. Clones were read by immunoSEQ multiplex PCR, and TCRdb kept only the in-frame ones, dropping some. The sample holds approximately 28,000 clones, approximately 95% seen once. The sequenced sample was PBMCs. The source is a donor aged 10-29 years with latent tuberculosis or without tuberculosis infection.

The chain is built from TRBV7-6 and TRBJ2-7; D is unresolved. The CDR3 covers 14 residues. V lost 1 base and J lost 0, with 7 bases in between. Germline-derived CDR1 and CDR2 are SGHVS and FNYEAQ. The CDR3 nucleotides read TGTGCCAGCAGCTTAGTACAGAACTCCTACGAGCAGTACTTC. It codes for CASSLVQNSYEQYF.

V gene TRBV5-1 combines with J gene TRBJ2-1; 10 bases match TRBD2. Trimming cost V 1 base and J 9 bases; bases outside gene matches: 4. Germline loops: CDR1 SGHRS, CDR2 YFSETQ. The CDR3 is 14 amino acids. CDR3 residues: CASSLLAGVCEQFF. CDR3 nucleotides: TGCGCCAGCAGCTTGCTAGCGGGAGTTTGTGAGCAGTTCTTC.

J is TRBJ2-7 and V is TRBV27, with 8 bases lining up with TRBD1. The CDR3 covers 15 residues. Trimming took 7 bases from V and 7 from J; bases not matched to a gene: 15. Germline V gives CDR1 MNHEY, CDR2 SMNVEV (reference sequence). The CDR3 nucleotides are TGTGCCAGCATAGGCCGGGGACAGGAGCATAAGGAGCAGTACTTC. This translates into CASIGRGQEHKEQYF.

V and J are TRBV4-2 and TRBJ2-3; the match to TRBD2 covers 9 bases. This CDR3 spans 16 amino acids. Germline V gene sequence: CDR1 LGHNA, CDR2 YNFKEQ. Unmatched junction bases numbered 14, after V lost 6 bases and J lost 7 bases. The CDR3, as DNA: TGTGCCAGCAGAGAAGGGGGCGGGGGGGCCGGTAATACGCAGTATTTT. Translating gives CASREGGGGAGNTQYF.

The CDR3 loop is CASSLARTVERQPQHF. The CDR3 coding sequence is TGTGCCAGCAGCTTAGCAAGGACAGTTGAAAGGCAGCCCCAGCATTTT. This chain uses TRBV11-2 with TRBJ1-5, with D perhaps matching TRBD1 (6 bases). CDR1 SGHAT and CDR2 FQNNGV come from the germline V gene. The CDR3 is made up of 16 amino acids. V lost 1 base and J 7 bases, leaving 17 bases between the germline ends.

The sample holds a few counts of this clone. The chain joins TRBV7-2 to TRBJ2-7; 7 bases are shared with TRBD1. The J segment lost 1 base and the V segment lost 5 bases, leaving 5 bases of the junction unmatched. The length of the CDR3 is 14 residues. The germline V gene encodes CDR1 SGHTA and CDR2 FQGNSA. The CDR3 nucleotides are TGTGCCAGCAGCCAGGACAGGATATCCTACGAGCAGTACTTC. It specifies CASSQDRISYEQYF.

The chain is built from TRBV13 and TRBJ2-5; the D gene is possibly TRBD1 (8 bases). The length of the CDR3 is 17 residues. Looked up from germline, CDR1 is PRHDT and CDR2 is FYEKMQ (reference sequence). With 5 bases removed from V and 1 base from J, the gap between germline ends came to 20 bases. For the CDR3, the DNA is TGTGCCAGCAGCCGGACTACAGGGGGGAGGGGCCAAGAGACCCAGTACTTC. This codes for CASSRTTGGRGQETQYF. Filled out from reference TRBV13 and TRBJ2-5, the complete variable domain reads AAGVIQSPRHLIKEKRETATLKCYPIPRHDTVYWYQQGPGQDPQFLISFYEKMQSDKGSIPDRFSAQQFSDYHSELNMSSLELGDSALYFCASSRTTGGRGQETQYFGPGTRLLVL.

The CDR3 DNA sequence: TGTGCCAGCAGCTTGGTAACTAGCGGGGGCCCAGATACGCAGTATTTT. It is translated as CASSLVTSGGPDTQYF. The gene calls are TRBV5-6 and TRBJ2-3; 11 nucleotides align to TRBD2. V lost 0 bases, J lost 4 bases, and 4 bases stayed unmatched. The germline V gene has CDR1 SGHDT and CDR2 YYEEEE. The CDR3 is 16 residues long.

This clone showed up just once. V is TRBV7-9 and J is TRBJ1-4; 9 nucleotides align to TRBD1. Germline CDR1 reads SEHNR; CDR2 reads FQNEAQ (reference sequence). V shed 4 bases, J shed 5 bases, and the junction held 2 bases outside the gene matches. The CDR3 spans 14 residues. In nucleotides, the CDR3 is TGTGCCAGCAGCTCCGGGACAGGGAATGAAAAACTGTTTTTT. Its translation is CASSSGTGNEKLFF.

The chain employs TRBV4-3 and TRBJ2-7; 7 bases are shared with TRBD2. J was trimmed by 5 bases and V by 1 base; bases with no gene match: 5. Germline CDR1 is LGHNA and CDR2 is YSLEER. The CDR3 length is 14 residues. The CDR3 loop is CASSQALGTNEQYF. The CDR3, as DNA: TGCGCCAGCAGCCAAGCCCTGGGGACTAACGAGCAGTACTTC.

This clone appeared a single time. The rearrangement uses TRBV7-9 and TRBJ2-7; possibly TRBD1 for D (5 bases). Between the trimmed V and J ends, which lost 0 bases and 5 bases, there was a span of 17 bases. Germline CDR1 is SEHNR and CDR2 is FQNEAQ (reference sequence). The CDR3 contains 16 residues. The CDR3 spells CASSLATTAPRDEQYF. The CDR3 nucleotides read TGTGCCAGCAGCTTAGCAACGACAGCCCCAAGGGACGAGCAGTACTTC.

This chain links TRBV15 with TRBJ2-1, with D possibly being TRBD1 (6 bases). This CDR3 comprises 18 residues. Looked up from germline, CDR1 is LNHNV and CDR2 is YYDKDF (reference sequence). V shed 0 bases and J shed 4 bases, with 19 bases lying between them. CDR3 bases: TGTGCCACCAGCAGAGATTTTACCGGGACACCCCTATACAATGAGCAGTTCTTC. It is translated as CATSRDFTGTPLYNEQFF.

CDR3 coding DNA: TGCAGCGTTGAATCTCGGACAGGGCCGAACACTGAAGCTTTCTTT. Its protein product is CSVESRTGPNTEAFF. The rearrangement links TRBV29-1 to TRBJ1-1; 8 bases line up with TRBD1. The CDR3 loop spans 15 amino acids. Germline values: CDR1 SQVTM, CDR2 ANQGSEA. Trimming cost V 2 bases and J 1 base; bases outside gene matches: 6.

The V call is TRBV7-9, the J call TRBJ1-1, with 7 bases matching TRBD1. The CDR3 runs to 13 residues. V shed 8 bases and J 4 bases; nucleotides not matched to a gene: 7. Germline V gene sequence: CDR1 SEHNR, CDR2 FQNEAQ (reference sequence). The CDR3 DNA reads as TGTGCCAGCGCCCCAGGGGGGTCCACTGAAGCTTTCTTT. The encoded protein is CASAPGGSTEAFF.

The chain joins TRBV19 to TRBJ1-1; D is uncertain. The V gene lost 7 bases and the J gene lost 4 bases, with 7 bases spanning the gap. This CDR3 is built from 11 residues. Per germline, CDR1 LNHDA and CDR2 SQIVND (reference sequence). The chain's CDR3 is CASKGGTEAFF. As DNA, the CDR3 is TGTGCCAGTAAGGGAGGCACTGAAGCTTTCTTT.

A remark on this clone: The sample contains more than one DNA sequence encoding this CDR3. This chain connects TRBV27 to TRBJ1-6; D unclear. Looked up from germline, CDR1 is MNHEY and CDR2 is SMNVEV (reference sequence). V lost 5 bases to trimming and J lost 7 bases, with 6 bases between them. The CDR3 has 12 residues. CDR3 sequence reads: CASSPINSPLHF. The CDR3 region has the DNA TGTGCCAGCAGTCCCATCAATTCACCCCTCCACTTT.

This rearrangement joins TRBV2 to TRBJ1-5; no reliable D call. Germline CDR1 reads SNHLY; CDR2 reads FYNNEI. CDR3 length: 13 amino acids. Deletions cut 7 bases from V and 4 bases from J, with 11 bases between. The CDR3 here is CASKEGRNQPQHF. CDR3 coding DNA: TGTGCCAGCAAGGAGGGTCGGAATCAGCCCCAGCATTTT. Variable domain in full (rest from reference TRBV2 and TRBJ1-5): EPEVTQTPSHQVTQMGQEVILRCVPISNHLYFYWYRQILGQKVEFLVSFYNNEISEKSEIFDDQFSVERPDGSNFTLKIRSTKLEDSAMYFCASKEGRNQPQHFGDGTRLSIL.

In DNA form, the CDR3 reads TGTGCCAGTAGTATGAGGGATTCGGCCTACGAGCAGTACTTC. Encoded protein: CASSMRDSAYEQYF. The chain combines TRBV19 with TRBJ2-7, with D tentatively TRBD2 (5 bases). The CDR3 covers 14 residues. CDR1 is LNHDA, CDR2 SQIVND, per germline (reference sequence). The V end lost 3 bases, the J end lost 2 bases, and 11 bases lay between the germline ends.

The CDR3 DNA reads TGTGCCAGAAGCTTGGAAGGGACTCTCGTCAAGCAGTTCTTC. This codes for CARSLEGTLVKQFF. This chain joins TRBV5-3 and TRBJ2-1, with a tentative D call TRBD2 (6 bases). Being an ORF, TRBV5-3 has a function that is uncertain. V lost 0 bases to trimming and J lost 11 bases, with 15 bases between them. The CDR3 runs to 14 residues.

The chain links TRBV6-1 to TRBJ1-1; TRBD1 aligns across 8 bases. Per the germline V gene, CDR1 is MNHNS and CDR2 is SASEGT. The V and J ends lost 3 bases and 1 base, in that order; junction bases with no gene match: 7. The CDR3 has 16 residues. CDR3 protein: CASSEFAGQGNTEAFF. DNA of the CDR3: TGTGCCAGCAGTGAGTTCGCAGGACAGGGGAACACTGAAGCTTTCTTT.

This clone was picked up one time. The CDR3 DNA is TGTGCCACCAGCAGAGATCATGAGGGACTCAACACCGGGGAGCTGTTTTTT. It translates to CATSRDHEGLNTGELFF. J is TRBJ2-2 and V is TRBV15, with D possibly matching TRBD2 (6 bases). Germline V gene data show CDR1 as LNHNV and CDR2 as YYDKDF (reference sequence). Trimming took 0 bases from V and 2 from J, leaving 13 bases between them. The CDR3 length is 17 residues.

The chain uses TRBV15 and TRBJ2-1, with 10 nucleotides matching TRBD2. The germline CDR1 and CDR2 sequences are LNHNV and YYDKDF (reference sequence). V lost 0 bases, J lost 9 bases, and 5 bases stayed unmatched. This CDR3 comprises 15 residues. The CDR3 DNA is TGTGCCACCAGCAGAGATGGTGGGACTAGCGCTGAGCAGTTCTTC. This codes for CATSRDGGTSAEQFF.

The chain joins TRBV5-5 to TRBJ2-1; 7 bases are a match to TRBD2. Germline CDR1 is SGHKS and CDR2 is YYEKEE (reference sequence). The CDR3 covers 12 residues. J gave up 7 bases and V 2 bases, and 0 bases lay outside the gene matches. The CDR3 reads CASSFGGNEQFF. CDR3 nucleotides: TGTGCCAGCAGCTTCGGGGGGAATGAGCAGTTCTTC.

The chain combines TRBV27 with TRBJ1-4; TRBD1 aligns across 9 bases. Trimming cost V 2 bases and J 3 bases; bases outside gene matches: 7. From germline, CDR1 is MNHEY and CDR2 SMNVEV (reference sequence). The CDR3 runs to 17 residues. Here the CDR3 reads CASSLSDRGVANEKLFF. DNA of the CDR3: TGTGCCAGCAGTTTAAGCGACAGGGGGGTGGCTAATGAAAAACTGTTTTTT. The variable domain in full, completed from reference TRBV27 and TRBJ1-4, reads EAQVTQNPRYLITVTGKKLTVTCSQNMNHEYMSWYRQDPGLGLRQIYYSMNVEVTDKGDVPEGYKVSRKEKRNFPLILESPSPNQTSLYFCASSLSDRGVANEKLFFGSGTQLSVL.

This clone was observed a single time. The chain is built from TRBV6-1 and TRBJ1-5, with unresolved D. This CDR3 contains 13 residues. The ends were cut back, 5 bases at V and 5 bases at J, with 10 bases in the middle. Germline assignment: CDR1 MNHNS and CDR2 SASEGT. The CDR3, as DNA: TGTGCCAGCAGTCTTAGTATTTATCAGCCCCAGCATTTT. Amino acids: CASSLSIYQPQHF.

The rearrangement joins TRBV10-3 to TRBJ1-2, with 7 nucleotides matching TRBD1. The CDR3 contains 13 residues. The germline V gene has CDR1 ENHRY and CDR2 SYGVKD. V lost 5 bases and J lost 2; bases outside the gene matches: 2. The CDR3 nucleotides read TGTGCCATCAGTCCGGGACAGAACTATGGCTACACCTTC. This translates into CAISPGQNYGYTF.

The chain joins TRBV29-1 to TRBJ1-1; 8 nucleotides agree with TRBD1. This CDR3 has 13 residues. V dropped 5 bases and J dropped 4; count of bases not matched to a gene: 6. Germline CDR1 and CDR2: SQVTM and ANQGSEA. CDR3 region: CSVWTGIGTEAFF. The CDR3 DNA reads as TGCAGCGTTTGGACAGGGATAGGCACTGAAGCTTTCTTT.

V gene TRBV5-1 combines with J gene TRBJ2-5; 12 bases align to TRBD2. This CDR3 spans 15 amino acids. In germline, CDR1 is SGHRS, CDR2 YFSETQ. J was trimmed by 7 bases and V by 4 bases; bases with no gene match: 8. The CDR3 sequence: CASSRRASGGGTQYF. In DNA form, the CDR3 reads TGCGCCAGCAGCCGGCGGGCTAGCGGGGGGGGGACCCAGTACTTC.